Each of the 17 T cell receptor beta chains below was sequenced from the same sample in a study of OX40 agonist ivuxolimab in advanced cancers. Sequencing was performed with immunoSEQ multiplex PCR; in TCRdb, only in-frame clones are kept and a portion is missing. The sample lists around 60,000 clones; over 90% were seen once. Specimen: CD4+ or CD8+ T cells sorted from blood, collected in a trial of the OX40 agonist ivuxolimab. The receptor source for this set is an adult with an advanced solid tumor such as melanoma, head and neck, liver or kidney cancer.

This chain links TRBV7-8 with TRBJ2-3, with no clear D. CDR3 length equals 18 residues. The V gene's germline CDR1 is SGHVS and CDR2 FQNEAQ. Trimming took 3 bases from V and 2 from J, leaving 21 bases between them. The CDR3 bases are TGTGCCAGCAGCTTTGTCGCGGCAGATCGACACTTCACAGATACGCAGTATTTT. Protein: CASSFVAADRHFTDTQYF.

The rearrangement links TRBV2 to TRBJ2-7, with 13 bases aligning to TRBD2. Germline CDR1 is SNHLY and CDR2 is FYNNEI. The CDR3 extends over 15 amino acids. With V trimmed by 4 bases and J by 4 bases, 4 bases remained unmatched. The CDR3 sequence is CASSVGTSGTYEQYF. The DNA of the CDR3 is TGTGCCAGCAGTGTGGGGACTAGCGGGACTTACGAGCAGTACTTC.

The rearrangement uses TRBV5-1 and TRBJ2-5; 9 bases match TRBD1. Per germline, CDR1 SGHRS and CDR2 YFSETQ. This CDR3 comprises 17 residues. V lost 4 bases to trimming and J lost 1 base; unmatched junction nucleotides: 11. CDR3 coding DNA: TGCGCCAGCAGCGCCATTCCGGGACAGGGCCTCCAAGAGACCCAGTACTTC. As protein: CASSAIPGQGLQETQYF.

This sequence joins TRBV23-1 and TRBJ1-5, with unresolved D. TRBV23-1 is assigned to the ORF class and has an uncertain function. V was clipped by 9 bases and J by 6 bases, with 12 bases between them. The CDR3 has 12 residues. In DNA, the CDR3 is TGCGCCAGAGGGTGGGTGGGTCAGCCCCAGCATTTT. Residues: CARGWVGQPQHF.

The rearrangement uses TRBV9 and TRBJ2-7; the match to TRBD2 covers 8 bases. V shed 2 bases, J shed 4 bases, and the junction held 8 bases outside the gene matches. The V gene's germline CDR1 is SGDLS and CDR2 YYNGEE. This CDR3 has 15 residues. CDR3 DNA sequence: TGTGCCAGCAGCGTTAGCGGGGCGTCGGGGTACGAGCAGTACTTC. This translates into CASSVSGASGYEQYF.

This chain uses TRBV4-3 with TRBJ1-4; the D is unclear. This CDR3 is built from 13 residues. Germline values: CDR1 LGHNA, CDR2 YSLEER. Trimming shortened V by 4 bases and J by 8 bases, and 11 bases separated the two germline ends. The CDR3 coding sequence is TGCGCCAGCAGCCGATACGCGGGCGAAAAACTGTTTTTT. Protein product: CASSRYAGEKLFF.

The chain uses TRBV28 and TRBJ2-7; the D gene could be TRBD1 or TRBD2 (5 bases each). The germline V gene has CDR1 MDHEN and CDR2 SYDVKM. The CDR3 length is 13 residues. V was shortened by 5 bases and J by 0 bases, with 8 bases between the two germline ends. The CDR3 loop is CASSGTDSYEQYF. CDR3 DNA: TGTGCCAGCAGTGGGACGGACTCCTACGAGCAGTACTTC.

The chain links TRBV6-5 to TRBJ1-1; TRBD1 agrees at 9 bases. The length of the CDR3 is 14 residues. Germline CDR1 MNHEY, CDR2 SVGAGI. V lost 2 bases to trimming and J lost 6 bases; unmatched junction nucleotides: 4. CDR3 coding DNA: TGTGCCAGCAGTTACACAGGGGGCGTCGCTGAAGCTTTCTTT. It encodes CASSYTGGVAEAFF.

The chain uses TRBV19 and TRBJ2-1; 10 positions match TRBD2. CDR3 length: 15 amino acids. CDR1 and CDR2 from the germline V gene are LNHDA and SQIVND (reference sequence). V was clipped by 7 bases and J by 2 bases; unmatched bases: 5. In nucleotides, the CDR3 is TGTGCCAGTACTAGCGGGAGTGGCCCCTACAATGAGCAGTTCTTC. This encodes CASTSGSGPYNEQFF.

V and J are TRBV4-1 and TRBJ2-6; TRBD2 aligns across 16 bases. The length of the CDR3 is 19 residues. Germline V gene lookup returns CDR1 MGHRA and CDR2 YSYEKL. V shed 2 bases and J 4 bases; nucleotides not matched to a gene: 5. CDR3 DNA sequence: TGCGCCAGCAGCCAATCGGGACTAGCGGGAGGGGCGGGGGCCAACGTCCTGACTTTC. Protein: CASSQSGLAGGAGANVLTF.

The chain recombines TRBV7-8 with TRBJ2-7; possible D gene TRBD1, 6 bases. V lost 1 base to trimming and J lost 6 bases, with 13 bases between them. This CDR3 spans 14 amino acids. The V gene's germline CDR1 is SGHVS and CDR2 FQNEAQ. The CDR3 DNA reads as TGTGCCAGCAGCTTAGGCGAGACAGGCCGCGAGCAGTACTTC. It translates to CASSLGETGREQYF.

The chain links TRBV7-2 to TRBJ2-1; 7 bases map to TRBD2. Germline CDR1 and CDR2: SGHTA and FQGNSA. The J segment lost 0 bases and the V segment lost 5 bases, leaving 4 bases of the junction unmatched. This CDR3 contains 15 residues. The CDR3 sequence: CASSQGGGSYNEQFF. CDR3 DNA sequence: TGTGCCAGCAGCCAGGGCGGGGGCTCCTACAATGAGCAGTTCTTC.

V gene TRBV6-5 combines with J gene TRBJ1-2; D is unclear. Germline assignment: CDR1 MNHEY and CDR2 SVGAGI. This CDR3 contains 14 residues. V gave up 2 bases and J gave up 4 bases, with 11 bases separating them. CDR3 sequence: CASSYDPGFYGYTF. As DNA, the CDR3 is TGTGCCAGCAGTTACGACCCGGGGTTCTATGGCTACACCTTC.

V is TRBV6-1 and J is TRBJ2-3; tentative D call: TRBD2 (6 bases). V was clipped by 7 bases and J by 1 base, with 15 bases between them. Germline V gives CDR1 MNHNS, CDR2 SASEGT. The CDR3 loop spans 15 amino acids. As DNA, the CDR3 is TGTGCCAGCACCCGGGCCCCGGGAGGCACAGATACGCAGTATTTT. It translates to CASTRAPGGTDTQYF.

The CDR3 DNA reads TGTGCCAGCAGCCGGGGTGGGAATTCACCCCTCCACTTT. Protein product: CASSRGGNSPLHF. The chain recombines TRBV5-6 with TRBJ1-6; no reliable D call. The germline V and J ends were trimmed by 4 bases and 7 bases, with 9 bases remaining between them. This CDR3 is built from 13 residues. CDR1 is SGHDT and CDR2 is YYEEEE in the germline V gene.

V gene TRBV5-1 combines with J gene TRBJ2-7; maybe TRBD2 (6 bases). V shed 2 bases and J shed 9 bases, with 18 bases lying between them. Germline V gives CDR1 SGHRS, CDR2 YFSETQ. The CDR3 runs 14 residues. The CDR3 is CASSLGTASTLQYF. Here the CDR3 DNA reads TGCGCCAGCAGCTTAGGGACTGCTTCTACGTTGCAGTACTTC.

The genes are TRBV9 and TRBJ2-4; a possible D gene is TRBD1 (5 bases). Germline loops: CDR1 SGDLS, CDR2 YYNGEE. The CDR3 consists of 16 residues. V dropped 0 bases and J dropped 2 bases, with 12 bases sitting between them. CDR3 in DNA: TGTGCCAGCAGCGTAGAGGGTCAGGGTACCAAAAACATTCAGTACTTC. This encodes CASSVEGQGTKNIQYF.